The present T cell receptor (beta chain) was sequenced within a study of regulatory T cells in long-lasting Graves disease. Specified time point: newly diagnosed GD, antithyroid drugs for less than 3 months. Isolated PBMC RNA provided the starting material for the TCR library. Both iRepertoire HTBI primers and Arm-PCR of CDR3 regions were used to build the TCR beta libraries. TCRdb called the multiplex PCR reads again in MiXCR, with one record for every CDR3 protein. The sample carries around 470,000 distinct CDR3 sequences, less than 15% recorded once. V was trimmed by 7 bases and J by 0 bases, leaving 13 bases between them. The CDR3 has 13 amino acids. The germline gives CDR1 SQVTM, CDR2 ANQGSEA. In addition, the sample was reused for a study of T cells in Graves' hyperthyroidism and ophthalmopathy.

This clonotype originated in a woman in her forties or fifties with Graves disease. This sequence joins TRBV29-1 and TRBJ2-7; the D gene is possibly TRBD2 (5 bases). The sample in question was peripheral blood mononuclear cells (PBMCs), obtained at new diagnosis, from a patient treated with antithyroid drugs. The CDR3 region has the DNA TGCAGCGCACTGCGGGCAGACTCCTACGAGCAGTACTTC. Amino acid sequence: CSALRADSYEQYF.